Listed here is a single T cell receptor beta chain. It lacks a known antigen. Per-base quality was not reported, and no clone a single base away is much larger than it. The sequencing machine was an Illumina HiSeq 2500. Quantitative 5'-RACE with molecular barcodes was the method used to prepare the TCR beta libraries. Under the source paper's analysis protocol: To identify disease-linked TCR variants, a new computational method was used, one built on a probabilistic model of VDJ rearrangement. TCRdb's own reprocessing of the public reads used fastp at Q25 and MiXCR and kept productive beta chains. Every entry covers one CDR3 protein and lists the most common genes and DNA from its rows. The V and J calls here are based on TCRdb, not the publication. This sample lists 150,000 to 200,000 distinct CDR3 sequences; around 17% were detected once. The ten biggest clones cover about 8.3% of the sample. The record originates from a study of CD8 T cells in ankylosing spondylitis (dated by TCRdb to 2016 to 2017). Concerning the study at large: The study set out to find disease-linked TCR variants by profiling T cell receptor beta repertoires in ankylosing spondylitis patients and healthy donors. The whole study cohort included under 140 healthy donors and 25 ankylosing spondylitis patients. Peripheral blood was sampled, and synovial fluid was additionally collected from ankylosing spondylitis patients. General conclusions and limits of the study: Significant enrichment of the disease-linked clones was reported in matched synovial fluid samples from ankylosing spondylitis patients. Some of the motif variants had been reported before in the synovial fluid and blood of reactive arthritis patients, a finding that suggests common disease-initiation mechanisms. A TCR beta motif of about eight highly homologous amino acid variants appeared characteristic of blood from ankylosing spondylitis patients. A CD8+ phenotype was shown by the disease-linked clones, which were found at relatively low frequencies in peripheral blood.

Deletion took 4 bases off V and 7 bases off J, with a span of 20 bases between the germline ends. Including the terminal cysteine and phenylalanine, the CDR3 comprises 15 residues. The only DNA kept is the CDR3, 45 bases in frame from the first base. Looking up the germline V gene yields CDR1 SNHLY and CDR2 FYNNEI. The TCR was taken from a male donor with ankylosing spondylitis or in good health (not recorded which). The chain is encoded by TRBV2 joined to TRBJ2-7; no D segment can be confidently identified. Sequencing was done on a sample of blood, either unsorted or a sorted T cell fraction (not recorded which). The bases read TGTGCCAGCAGTGCCCAGCAGGTGATCTCTCGGGAGCAGTACTTC. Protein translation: CASSAQQVISREQYF. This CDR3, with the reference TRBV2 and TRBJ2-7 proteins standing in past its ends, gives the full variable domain EPEVTQTPSHQVTQMGQEVILRCVPISNHLYFYWYRQILGQKVEFLVSFYNNEISEKSEIFDDQFSVERPDGSNFTLKIRSTKLEDSAMYFCASSAQQVISREQYFGPGTRLTVT.